Listed here is a single T cell receptor (beta chain). The PCR ran on 60 Vbeta and 13 Jbeta primers. Data came from immunoSEQ multiplex PCR; TCRdb stores just in-frame clones and leaves some out. The sample shows 100,000 to 150,000 clones, more than 65% of them seen only once. V was clipped by 3 bases and J by 0 bases; unmatched bases: 0. Germline V gives CDR1 SGHRS, CDR2 YFSETQ. The CDR3 runs to 15 residues. This entry is derived from a study of cytomegalovirus exposure and HLA in healthy donors. The sequenced sample consisted of PBMCs. The chain couples TRBV5-1 to TRBJ2-6, with 7 bases matching TRBD1. The clonotype was recovered from a male donor in good health and CMV-seropositive. The DNA for the CDR3 is TGCGCCAGCAGCTCAGGGGGCTCTGGGGCCAACGTCCTGACTTTC. Its protein is CASSSGGSGANVLTF. Full variable domain (missing parts from reference TRBV5-1 and TRBJ2-6): KAGVTQTPRYLIKTRGQQVTLSCSPISGHRSVSWYQQTPGQGLQFLFEYFSETQRNKGNFPGRFSGRQFSNSRSEMNVSTLELGDSALYLCASSSGGSGANVLTFGAGSRLTVL.